These T cell receptor beta chains were read from a single sample in a study of shared clonotypes between healthy human individuals. The data were produced by immunoSEQ multiplex PCR, yet TCRdb's version contains in-frame clones alone and is incomplete. The data contain 980,000 or so clones, more than 75% of them singletons. Sequencing was carried out using memory CD4+ T cells sorted from blood. These receptor sequences come from a young man in good health. CDR3s include the opening cysteine and the closing phenylalanine or tryptophan. A D gene is named only where the DNA matches it firmly. Size tells how often a clone was seen (once, few, many) or the class of an expanded clone, and some rows leave it out.

J: TRBJ2-1
V: TRBV14
D: TRBD1
size: .
DNA: TGTGCCAGCAGCCAAGATGATTTACGGGACAGGATCTACAATGAGCAGTTCTTC
CDR3: CASSQDDLRDRIYNEQFF

J: TRBJ2-1
V: TRBV5-1
D: TRBD2
size: .
DNA: TGCGCCAGCAGCTTCAGACTAGCGGAGGGTCATGAGCAGTTCTTC
CDR3: CASSFRLAEGHEQFF

J: TRBJ1-5
V: TRBV27
D: .
size: once
DNA: TGTGCCAGCAGTTCCCAAACGGGCTCCACTCAGCCCCAGCATTTT
CDR3: CASSSQTGSTQPQHF

J: TRBJ1-4
V: TRBV12-5
D: .
size: once
DNA: TGTGCTAGTGCCCGGACGGGGGGCGGCGAAAAACTGTTTTTT
CDR3: CASARTGGGEKLFF

J: TRBJ2-3
V: TRBV5-1
D: .
size: .
DNA: TGCGCCAGCAGCTTGACCGGGGAAAGGACAGATACGCAGTATTTT
CDR3: CASSLTGERTDTQYF

J: TRBJ2-1
V: TRBV11-2
D: .
size: .
DNA: TGTGCCAGCAGCTTAGGGGTCGGGGGCGCGAACAATGAGCAGTTCTTC
CDR3: CASSLGVGGANNEQFF

J: TRBJ1-4
V: TRBV27
D: .
size: .
DNA: TGTGCCAGCAGTCCCCCCGACCGGAGAGAAAAACTGTTTTTT
CDR3: CASSPPDRREKLFF

J: TRBJ2-5
V: TRBV18
D: .
size: .
DNA: TGTGCCAGCTCACCACCTCCGGGTGGGGAGACCCAGTACTTC
CDR3: CASSPPPGGETQYF

J: TRBJ1-5
V: TRBV27
D: TRBD1
size: once
DNA: TGTGCCAGCAGTTGGGACAGGAATCAGCCCCAGCATTTT
CDR3: CASSWDRNQPQHF

J: TRBJ2-3
V: TRBV7-7
D: TRBD2
size: .
DNA: TGTGCTAGCAGCTTAGGAGCTAGCGGGGGGGCCGGAGATACGCAGTATTTT
CDR3: CASSLGASGGAGDTQYF

J: TRBJ2-1
V: TRBV28
D: .
size: .
DNA: TGTGCCAGCAGTTTATCGGGACTCCTAGAGCAGTTCTTC
CDR3: CASSLSGLLEQFF

J: TRBJ1-1
V: TRBV5-1
D: .
size: .
DNA: TGCGCCAGCAGCGGGACTACAGGGTGGACTGAAGCTTTCTTT
CDR3: CASSGTTGWTEAFF

J: TRBJ2-5
V: TRBV19
D: .
size: .
DNA: TGTGCCAGTAGTCACAGCCAAGAGACCCAGTACTTC
CDR3: CASSHSQETQYF

J: TRBJ2-1
V: TRBV2
D: .
size: many
DNA: TGTGCCAGCAGTGACACGGTTTTTGGTGGAAATGAGCAGTTCTTC
CDR3: CASSDTVFGGNEQFF

J: TRBJ2-2
V: TRBV18
D: .
size: few
DNA: TGTGCCAGCTCACCCACGGAGGCCGGGGAGCTGTTTTTT
CDR3: CASSPTEAGELFF

J: TRBJ2-2
V: TRBV5-4
D: .
size: .
DNA: TGTGCCAGCAGCTCAAGGGTCAAGGTCGGGGAGCTGTTTTTT
CDR3: CASSSRVKVGELFF

J: TRBJ1-2
V: TRBV2
D: .
size: many
DNA: TGTGCCAGCAGTGAAGCCCTAACAGCGACCTATGGCTACACCTTC
CDR3: CASSEALTATYGYTF

J: TRBJ1-5
V: TRBV5-5
D: .
size: .
DNA: TGTGCCAGCAGCTTGGAAGGTAGAATGCAGCCCCAGCATTTT
CDR3: CASSLEGRMQPQHF

J: TRBJ2-1
V: TRBV7-2
D: .
size: .
DNA: TGTGCCAGCAGCGCCCACAACTACAATGAGCAGTTCTTC
CDR3: CASSAHNYNEQFF

J: TRBJ1-1
V: TRBV5-1
D: TRBD1
size: .
DNA: TGCGCCAGCAGCAGGGACAGGGGATGGAGCACTGAAGCTTTCTTT
CDR3: CASSRDRGWSTEAFF